This T cell receptor (beta chain) was found in a study of T cell repertoires in cytomegalovirus infection. General study findings and limits: Within the response measured ex vivo, HLA-C-restricted CMV-specific TCR beta clonotypes were dominant. Based on cumulative public TCR beta family frequency, carriers of CMV plus the relevant HLA were identified.

Trimming removed 5 bases from V and 2 bases from J; junction bases left unmatched: 10. Germline values: CDR1 SGHVS, CDR2 FQNEAQ. CDR3 length equals 17 residues. TCRdb recomputed calls from the reads with MiXCR, one row per CDR3 protein. The sample has about 24,000 distinct CDR3 sequences, approximately 22% seen once. This clonotype was observed a few times. Its antigen is undetermined. The rearrangement uses TRBV7-8 and TRBJ2-2; 8 bases agree with TRBD2. The sequence was obtained from a human donor in good health (CMV status not recorded). Some clones in this sample may be carry-over from other donors' samples. Specimen: CD8+ T cells from cultured PBMCs, collected from culture after CMV antigen stimulation. The CDR3 loop is CASSPRGAGDNTGELFF. Here the CDR3 DNA reads TGTGCCAGCAGCCCCAGGGGAGCGGGGGATAACACCGGGGAGCTGTTTTTT.